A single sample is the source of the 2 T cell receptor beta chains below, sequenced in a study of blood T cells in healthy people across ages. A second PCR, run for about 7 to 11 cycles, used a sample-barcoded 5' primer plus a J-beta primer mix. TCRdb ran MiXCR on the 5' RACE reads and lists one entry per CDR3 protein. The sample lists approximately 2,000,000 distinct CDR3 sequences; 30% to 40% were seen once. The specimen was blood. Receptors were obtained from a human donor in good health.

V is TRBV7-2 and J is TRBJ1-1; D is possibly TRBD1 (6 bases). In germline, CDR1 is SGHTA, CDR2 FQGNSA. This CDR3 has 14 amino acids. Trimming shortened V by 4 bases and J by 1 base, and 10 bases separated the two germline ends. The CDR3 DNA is TGTGCCAGCAGCTGGGACACCTCGAACACTGAAGCTTTCTTT. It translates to CASSWDTSNTEAFF.

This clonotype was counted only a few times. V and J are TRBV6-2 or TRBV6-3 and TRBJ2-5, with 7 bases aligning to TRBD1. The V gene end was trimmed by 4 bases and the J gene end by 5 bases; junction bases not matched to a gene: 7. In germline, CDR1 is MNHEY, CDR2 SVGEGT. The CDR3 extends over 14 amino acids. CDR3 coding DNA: TGTGCCAGCAGTTCCCGACAGGGCATGGAGACCCAGTACTTC. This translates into CASSSRQGMETQYF.